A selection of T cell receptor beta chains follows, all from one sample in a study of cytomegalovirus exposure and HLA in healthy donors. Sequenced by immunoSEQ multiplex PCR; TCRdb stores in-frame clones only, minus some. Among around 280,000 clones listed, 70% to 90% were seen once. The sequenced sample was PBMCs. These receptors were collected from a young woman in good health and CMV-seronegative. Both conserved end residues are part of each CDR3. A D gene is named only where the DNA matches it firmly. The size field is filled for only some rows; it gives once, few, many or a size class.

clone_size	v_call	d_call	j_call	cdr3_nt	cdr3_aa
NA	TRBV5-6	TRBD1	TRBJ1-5	TGTGCCAGCAGCTTCAATGGACAGGGGCTGTTGGATCAGCCCCAGCATTTT	CASSFNGQGLLDQPQHF
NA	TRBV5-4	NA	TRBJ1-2	TGTGCCAGCAGCTCAGGGGCCGCCTATGGCTACACCTTC	CASSSGAAYGYTF
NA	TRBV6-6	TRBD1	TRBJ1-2	TGTGCCAGCAGCGGGACAGCCCGCTATGGCTACACCTTC	CASSGTARYGYTF
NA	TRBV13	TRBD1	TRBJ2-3	TGTGCCAGCAGCCCCATCGGGACAGGGAGTCAAGATACGCAGTATTTT	CASSPIGTGSQDTQYF
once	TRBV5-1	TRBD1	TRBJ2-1	TGCGCCAGCAGCTCTGCGGCAGGGGGCGGAGGGGGCCATGAGCAGTTCTTC	CASSSAAGGGGGHEQFF
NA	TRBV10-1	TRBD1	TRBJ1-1	TGCGCCAGCACGCCGGGACAGGGAAGCGACACTGAAGCTTTCTTT	CASTPGQGSDTEAFF
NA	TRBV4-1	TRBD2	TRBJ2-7	TGCGCCAGCAGCCGATTAGCGGGGGGGTACTCCTACGAGCAGTACTTC	CASSRLAGGYSYEQYF
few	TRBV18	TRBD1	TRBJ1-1	TGTGCCAGCTCACCATCAGGGGGGAACACTGAAGCTTTCTTT	CASSPSGGNTEAFF
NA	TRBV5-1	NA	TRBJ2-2	TGCGCCAGCAGCTTGCAGGGAACGACCGGGGAGCTGTTTTTT	CASSLQGTTGELFF
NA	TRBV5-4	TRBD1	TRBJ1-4	TGTGCCAGCAGCTTTACAGGGGGCGGCTCAACTAATGAAAAACTGTTTTTT	CASSFTGGGSTNEKLFF
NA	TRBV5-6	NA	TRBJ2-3	TGTGCCAGCAGCTCCGTACAGTCTTCCACAGATACGCAGTATTTT	CASSSVQSSTDTQYF
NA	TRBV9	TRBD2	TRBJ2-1	TGTGCCAGCAGCGGGAGCGGGGGGAATGAGCAGTTCTTC	CASSGSGGNEQFF
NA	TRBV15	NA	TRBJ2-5	TGTGCCACCAGGAAAGGACAGCTCCAAGAGACCCAGTACTTC	CATRKGQLQETQYF
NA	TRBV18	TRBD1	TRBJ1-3	TGTGCCAGCTCACACGACCAGGGGGAAGCTGGAAACACCATATATTTT	CASSHDQGEAGNTIYF
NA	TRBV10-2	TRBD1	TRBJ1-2	TGCGCCAGCAGTGAGTCGCAACAGGGGGACTATGGCTACACCTTC	CASSESQQGDYGYTF
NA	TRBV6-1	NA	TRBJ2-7	TGTGCCAGCAGTGACGGAGACTGGTCTCAAGAGCAGTACTTC	CASSDGDWSQEQYF
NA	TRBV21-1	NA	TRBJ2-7	TGTGCCAGCAGCAAAAACCCTACGACCGGGGGGCCCTACGAGCAGTACTTC	CASSKNPTTGGPYEQYF
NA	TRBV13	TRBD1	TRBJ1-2	TGTGCCAGCGGAATGGACAGGGGACGGTATGGCTACACCTTC	CASGMDRGRYGYTF
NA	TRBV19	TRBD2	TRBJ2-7	TGTGCCAGTTGGGGACTAGCGGGGGGTCACTTC	CASWGLAGGHF
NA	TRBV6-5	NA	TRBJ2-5	TGTGCCAGCAGCCCCTCGGGAGAGACCCAGTACTTC	CASSPSGETQYF
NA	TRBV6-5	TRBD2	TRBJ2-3	TGTGCCAGCAGTTACTCGGGGGGGGTAAATACGCAGTATTTT	CASSYSGGVNTQYF
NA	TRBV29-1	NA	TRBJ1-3	TGCAGCGTGGAGAACCATGGAAACACCATATATTTT	CSVENHGNTIYF
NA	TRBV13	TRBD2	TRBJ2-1	TGTGCCAGCAGCTTAGGGCGGGGGGGGTACAATGAGCAGTTCTTC	CASSLGRGGYNEQFF
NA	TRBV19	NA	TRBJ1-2	TGTGCCAGTAGTATAGTAAAGGGGGTCGGCTACACCTTC	CASSIVKGVGYTF